This TCR beta chain was sequenced for a study of T cell responses to AZD1222 COVID-19 vaccine. This table comes from immunoSEQ multiplex PCR, and its TCRdb copy is limited to in-frame clones, with some not included. The sample records approximately 120,000 clones, around 90% being singletons. Per the germline V gene, CDR1 is SGHTA and CDR2 is FQGTGA. V lost 5 bases and J 6 bases, leaving 17 bases between the germline ends. This CDR3 is built from 15 residues. The chain couples TRBV7-3 to TRBJ1-3; D is possibly TRBD1 (5 bases). The sample here was peripheral blood, taken on day 0 of AZD1222 vaccination. The receptor was isolated from an adult in good health. The CDR3 DNA is TGTGCCAGCAGCAAAGGGCCAGGGACGGCAAACACCATATATTTT. Its protein is CASSKGPGTANTIYF.